This TCR beta chain appears in the sequencing data of a study of T cells after yellow fever vaccination. Overall study: The SMART-Seq v4 Ultra Low Input method served to prepare the low-cell-number fractions.

Concerning this clonotype: Its antigen is unidentified.

Germline values: CDR1 SGHAT, CDR2 FQDESV (reference sequence). Losses at the gene ends were 5 bases for V and 0 bases for J; bases not matched to a gene: 17. The CDR3 length is 21 residues. Researchers made TCR cDNA using 5'RACE template switching, and this step added a universal primer site and UMIs. TCRdb itself ran the 5' RACE reads through MiXCR, one entry per CDR3 protein. The table records some 500,000 distinct CDR3 sequences, about 13% of them present only once. Findings and caveats of the study: Within FACS-sorted repertoires, abundant clonotypes contaminating from the bulk population could be present.

The chain links TRBV11-1 to TRBJ2-6; TRBD1 matches at 9 bases. The sequencing used PBMCs, collected on the day of the yellow fever booster vaccination. This receptor was taken from a man younger than 45 who received the YFV17D yellow fever vaccine. CDR3: CASSQKKAGTGITSGANVLTF. The CDR3 DNA sequence: TGTGCCAGCAGCCAGAAGAAGGCCGGGACAGGGATTACCTCTGGGGCCAACGTCCTGACTTTC.